This TCR beta chain was sequenced during a study of blood T cell repertoires in COVID-19. About the research overall: The United States, Italy and Spain provided the acute and convalescent COVID-19 samples. Sources were T cells, B-cell-depleted T cells, or PBMCs; the material itself was cDNA or gDNA.

Study processing details: For nucleated cells, counts were estimated from reference gene primer amplification. Produced via immunoSEQ multiplex PCR; TCRdb's table is partial and in-frame only. V and J calls plus clone size are reproduced from that table; the DNA served to infer D and trimming. The sample lists 300,000 to 350,000 clones, roughly 90% occurring once. This TCR was sampled from a woman between 70 and 85 years old with COVID-19, enrolled during active disease. The material sequenced was peripheral blood.

The CDR3 region is CATRGQYNQPQHF. CDR3 coding DNA: TGTGCCACCCGTGGACAGTACAATCAGCCCCAGCATTTT. The chain joins TRBV2 to TRBJ1-5; D might be TRBD1 (6 bases). The CDR3 consists of 13 residues. Germline CDR1 reads SNHLY; CDR2 reads FYNNEI. V lost 10 bases to trimming and J lost 3 bases, with 13 bases between them.